Included here is one T cell receptor (beta chain) sequence, with context. Its target is not known. The entry originates in a study of CXCR3-negative and CXCR3-positive naive CD8 T cells. The study's findings and limits: Both naive subsets showed comparably high diversity, and memory CD8+ cells showed much lower diversity. Fresh PBMCs were used in most assays, and CXCR3 expression partially decreased after cryopreservation. CXCR3-positive naive cells carried more hydrophobic TRB CDR3s than CXCR3-negative ones.

The method, 5' RACE with UMI labels, was used to prepare the TRB cDNA libraries. After re-calling the 5' RACE reads, TCRdb lists one entry per CDR3 protein, DNA absent. Its table records roughly 4,700 distinct CDR3 sequences. The CDR3 sequence is 17 residues long. CDR1 and CDR2 from the germline V gene are SGHTA and FQGNSA. The sequenced sample consisted of naive CXCR3+ CD8+ T cells from blood. The subset was: CD45RO-CCR7+CD27+CD95- naive CD8+ T cells expressing CXCR3 (TNR3+). The rearrangement links TRBV7-2 to TRBJ2-1; the D call from TCRdb, TRBD1, cannot be confirmed without DNA. The TCR sequence derives from a human donor in good health. Some clones in this sample may be carry-over from other donors' samples. CDR3: CASSLVGTASSYNEQFF.